A single sample gave rise to the 26 T cell receptor beta chains below, sequenced in a study of blood T cells in healthy people across ages. A second PCR, run for about 7 to 11 cycles, used a sample-barcoded 5' primer plus a J-beta primer mix. One entry per CDR3 protein, called by TCRdb with MiXCR from the 5' RACE reads. The table records around 1.5 million distinct CDR3 sequences, around 35% of them present only once. What was sequenced was blood. All receptors come from a woman aged 30 to 39 in good health.

The chain joins TRBV5-5 to TRBJ1-2; 7 bases agree with TRBD1. With V trimmed by 3 bases and J by 7 bases, 12 bases remained unmatched. CDR3 size: 15 residues. The germline CDR1 and CDR2 sequences are SGHKS and YYEKEE (reference sequence). Here the CDR3 reads CASSSPDRIRLGYTF. In nucleotides, the CDR3 is TGTGCCAGCAGCTCCCCGGACAGGATCCGTCTTGGCTACACCTTC. Full variable domain (missing parts from reference TRBV5-5 and TRBJ1-2): DAGVTQSPTHLIKTRGQQVTLRCSPISGHKSVSWYQQVLGQGPQFIFQYYEKEERGRGNFPDRFSARQFPNYSSELNVNALLLGDSALYLCASSSPDRIRLGYTFGSGTRLTVV.

This clonotype was counted many times. A read error may account for a junction end that differs from germline. This chain links TRBV5-1 with TRBJ2-7; tentative D call: TRBD1 (5 bases). Germline CDR1 reads SGHRS; CDR2 reads YFSETQ. The CDR3 runs 14 residues. The CDR3: CASSFGQGPYEQYF. The CDR3 region has the DNA TGTGCCAGCAGTTTTGGGCAGGGTCCCTACGAGCAGTACTTC.

The genes are TRBV6-5 and TRBJ1-1; D unclear. CDR1 is MNHEY, CDR2 SVGAGI, per germline. The CDR3 length is 11 residues. Trimming stripped 0 bases from V and 10 bases from J, with 6 bases between. CDR3 sequence (DNA): TGTGCCAGCAGTTACTCGTACGGAGCTTTCTTT. It codes for CASSYSYGAFF.

This clonotype has more than one count but fewer than ten. The V gene is TRBV28, the J gene TRBJ1-6; 8 bases fit TRBD1. Trimming took 1 base from V and 6 from J; bases not matched to a gene: 8. The CDR3 is 17 amino acids. Germline-derived CDR1 and CDR2 are MDHEN and SYDVKM. CDR3 nucleotides: TGTGCCAGCAGTTTATTTCCGGGCAGGGGGCCTAATTCACCCCTCCACTTT. Translation gives CASSLFPGRGPNSPLHF. The full variable domain, with the rest looked up from reference TRBV28 and TRBJ1-6, is DVKVTQSSRYLVKRTGEKVFLECVQDMDHENMFWYRQDPGLGLRLIYFSYDVKMKEKGDIPEGYSVSREKKERFSLILESASTNQTSMYLCASSLFPGRGPNSPLHFGNGTRLTVT.

The V and J genes are TRBV5-1 and TRBJ2-3; maybe TRBD2 (5 bases). Trimming cost V 6 bases and J 0 bases, with 14 bases left between them. This CDR3 spans 15 amino acids. Germline V lookup: CDR1 SGHRS, CDR2 YFSETQ. CDR3 DNA sequence: TGCGCCAGCATCGGAAGCGGTTCTAGCACAGATACGCAGTATTTT. Translating gives CASIGSGSSTDTQYF.

The chain is built from TRBV5-1 and TRBJ1-2; no clear D. V lost 10 bases and J 7 bases, leaving 23 bases between the germline ends. This CDR3 comprises 14 residues. The germline CDR1 and CDR2 sequences are SGHRS and YFSETQ. CDR3 sequence: CAGTHDQEPTGYTF. Here the CDR3 DNA reads TGCGCCGGCACCCACGACCAGGAACCTACTGGCTACACCTTC.

As concerns this clonotype: At one of its ends the junction is not consistent with the germline gene, which may arise from a read error. The chain is built from TRBV7-2 and TRBJ2-1, with no clear D. Per the germline V gene, CDR1 is SGHTA and CDR2 is FQGNSA. This CDR3 comprises 14 residues. CDR3 residues: CASSLEAYDNGQFF. The CDR3 nucleotides read TGTGCCAGCAGCTTAGAAGCCTACGACAATGGGCAGTTCTTC. Using reference TRBV7-2 and TRBJ2-1 for the parts outside the CDR3, the full variable domain is GAGVSQSPSNKVTEKGKDVELRCDPISGHTALYWYRQSLGQGLEFLIYFQGNSAPDKSGLPSDRFSAERTGGSVSTLTIQRTQQEDSAVYLCASSLEAYDNGQFFGPGTRLTVL.

To note about this clonotype: A much larger clone differs from this one at a single base, so this may be a read error. J is TRBJ2-5 and V is TRBV29-1, with 8 bases that match TRBD2. The J segment lost 2 bases and the V segment lost 3 bases, leaving 11 bases of the junction unmatched. The CDR3 is 16 residues long. Germline V gene sequence: CDR1 SQVTM, CDR2 ANQGSEA. CDR3 nucleotides: TGCAGCGTTGAGCGGGTTAGCGGGATAGGGCAAGAGACCCAGTACTTC. The encoded protein is CSVERVSGIGQETQYF.

The chain couples TRBV20-1 to TRBJ1-2; D call uncertain. The CDR3 length is 10 residues. The germline V gene encodes CDR1 DFQATT and CDR2 SNEGSKA (reference sequence). V shed 3 bases and J shed 6 bases, with 5 bases lying between them. The DNA for the CDR3 is TGCAGTGCTAGTTTGGATGGCTACACCTTC. Residues: CSASLDGYTF.

The chain employs TRBV5-1 and TRBJ2-3, with D unclear. The CDR3 sequence is 14 residues long. Per the germline V gene, CDR1 is SGHRS and CDR2 is YFSETQ. V dropped 0 bases and J dropped 2 bases, with 7 bases sitting between them. CDR3 in amino acids: CASSLDLVTDTQYF. CDR3 DNA: TGCGCCAGCAGCTTGGATCTCGTCACAGATACGCAGTATTTT.

This clonotype has just a few counts. The V gene is TRBV4-1, the J gene TRBJ2-2; 11 bases match TRBD2. The germline CDR1 and CDR2 sequences are MGHRA and YSYEKL. V trimming: 4 bases; J trimming: 0 bases; junction bases outside the gene matches: 7. The CDR3 extends over 18 amino acids. CDR3 nucleotides: TGCGCCAGCAGCCGCCGTCCGGGACTAGCGGCGAACACCGGGGAGCTGTTTTTT. This codes for CASSRRPGLAANTGELFF.

This clonotype appeared many times. The chain employs TRBV10-2 and TRBJ2-3, with D tentatively TRBD1 (6 bases). Germline assignment: CDR1 WSHSY and CDR2 SAAADI. Trimming removed 5 bases from V and 2 bases from J, with 8 bases in between. This CDR3 is 13 amino acids long. CDR3 DNA sequence: TGCGCCAGCAGTAGGGACAACACAGATACGCAGTATTTT. This sequence encodes CASSRDNTDTQYF.

This clonotype was observed a handful of times. This chain links TRBV12-3 or TRBV12-4 with TRBJ1-1; D gene unclear. Trimming took off 6 bases at V and 1 base at J, with 12 bases between the two ends. CDR3 size: 14 residues. CDR3 residues: CASRYHSSNTEAFF. The DNA of the CDR3 is TGTGCCAGCAGATATCACTCTTCGAACACTGAAGCTTTCTTT.

The gene calls are TRBV20-1 and TRBJ2-7; TRBD1 might be the D (5 bases). CDR3 length equals 13 residues. Germline V lookup: CDR1 DFQATT, CDR2 SNEGSKA (reference sequence). Trimming took 0 bases from V and 2 from J, leaving 8 bases between them. The CDR3 DNA reads as TGCAGTGCTAGAGATGACAGTCCCTACGAGCAGTACTTC. Protein: CSARDDSPYEQYF.

Worth noting for this clonotype: A far larger clone is off by one base, so a read error is likely. The V gene is TRBV7-2, the J gene TRBJ2-7; D is undetermined. Germline V gene lookup returns CDR1 SGHTA and CDR2 FQGNSA. The CDR3 contains 12 residues. The CDR3 DNA is TGTGCCAACAGCTTAAGGTCCTACGAGCAGTACTTC. It codes for CANSLRSYEQYF.

This rearrangement joins TRBV28 to TRBJ1-2, with 7 bases matching TRBD1. The CDR3 has 15 amino acids. CDR1 and CDR2 (germline): MDHEN, SYDVKM. V shed 1 base and J 5 bases; nucleotides not matched to a gene: 7. CDR3 region: CASSLYPGGEYGYTF. The CDR3, as DNA: TGTGCCAGCAGTTTATACCCAGGGGGAGAATATGGCTACACCTTC.

This clonotype was recorded a few times. This chain uses TRBV11-2 with TRBJ2-1; TRBD1 is a possible D gene (6 bases). Germline V gene lookup returns CDR1 SGHAT and CDR2 FQNNGV. Trimming pared 2 bases from V and 3 bases from J, leaving 11 bases between. The CDR3 has 15 amino acids. This chain's CDR3 is CASSLKGELYNEQFF. CDR3 sequence (DNA): TGTGCCAGCAGCTTAAAGGGGGAACTCTACAATGAGCAGTTCTTC.

The rearrangement uses TRBV7-6 and TRBJ2-3, with 15 bases matching TRBD2. Germline V gives CDR1 SGHVS, CDR2 FNYEAQ. There are 17 residues in the CDR3. V dropped 1 base and J dropped 4; count of bases not matched to a gene: 3. DNA of the CDR3: TGTGCCAGCAGCTTAGGGACTAGCGGGGGGGCCGCAGATACGCAGTATTTT. Translating gives CASSLGTSGGAADTQYF.

This clonotype was counted only a few times. This chain joins TRBV29-1 and TRBJ2-7; D ambiguous. The V end lost 7 bases, the J end lost 2 bases, and 12 bases lay between the germline ends. This CDR3 is built from 12 residues. Germline loops: CDR1 SQVTM, CDR2 ANQGSEA. The CDR3 is CSGSVDAYEQYF. DNA for the CDR3: TGCAGCGGCAGCGTGGATGCCTACGAGCAGTACTTC.

A note on this clonotype: A read error may produce the germline difference seen at one junction end. The CDR3 protein is CTSSLGTGYYEQYF. The CDR3 DNA reads TGTACCAGCAGCTTAGGGACAGGTTACTACGAGCAGTACTTC. The chain joins TRBV3-1 to TRBJ2-5, with 8 nucleotides matching TRBD1. The end of the DNA aligns better with TRBJ2-7, so the J call may be wrong. There are 14 residues in the CDR3. The V gene's germline CDR1 is LGHDT and CDR2 YNNKEL (reference sequence).

This clonotype occurred a few times. CDR3 amino acids: CASSVAGTGYEQYF. CDR3 in DNA: TGTGCCAGCAGCGTAGCGGGGACGGGGTACGAGCAGTACTTC. J is TRBJ2-7 and V is TRBV9; D could derive from TRBD1 or TRBD2 (5 bases each). Germline CDR1 SGDLS, CDR2 YYNGEE. The V end lost 0 bases, the J end lost 4 bases, and 11 bases lay between the germline ends. This CDR3 is 14 amino acids long.

The gene calls are TRBV15 and TRBJ1-5; TRBD1 might be the D (6 bases). The length of the CDR3 is 15 residues. V lost 0 bases to trimming and J lost 5 bases, with 11 bases between them. Germline loops: CDR1 LNHNV, CDR2 YYDKDF (reference sequence). The CDR3 loop reads CATSRDSPGDQPQHF. DNA for the CDR3: TGTGCCACCAGCAGAGATTCGCCAGGGGATCAGCCCCAGCATTTT. The full variable domain, with the rest looked up from reference TRBV15 and TRBJ1-5, is DAMVIQNPRYQVTQFGKPVTLSCSQTLNHNVMYWYQQKSSQAPKLLFHYYDKDFNNEADTPDNFQSRRPNTSFCFLDIRSPGLGDTAMYLCATSRDSPGDQPQHFGDGTRLSIL.

J is TRBJ2-4 and V is TRBV9, with 7 nucleotides matching TRBD1. The CDR3 runs to 15 residues. V shed 3 bases, J shed 13 bases, and the junction held 16 bases outside the gene matches. CDR1 and CDR2 from the germline V gene are SGDLS and YYNGEE. The CDR3 reads CASSAGTAFSYGQYF. The CDR3 region has the DNA TGTGCCAGCAGCGCCGGGACAGCCTTCTCCTACGGGCAGTACTTC.

In DNA form, the CDR3 reads TGTGCCAGCAGTGAAGCACAGGCTAGCAATCAGCCCCAGCATTTT. It translates to CASSEAQASNQPQHF. J is TRBJ1-5 and V is TRBV2; tentative D call: TRBD1 (5 bases). Germline-derived CDR1 and CDR2 are SNHLY and FYNNEI. V lost 0 bases, J lost 0 bases, and 6 bases lay in between. The CDR3 loop spans 15 amino acids.

The V gene is TRBV30, the J gene TRBJ2-3; 9 bases map to TRBD2. CDR3 length: 13 residues. V was pared by 4 bases and J by 2 bases, with 1 base of the junction left unmatched. Germline CDR1 reads GTSNPN; CDR2 reads SVGIG (reference sequence). CDR3: CAWTSGNTDTQYF. In nucleotides, the CDR3 is TGTGCCTGGACTAGCGGGAACACAGATACGCAGTATTTT.

This clonotype was found a few times. The rearrangement links TRBV9 to TRBJ2-1, with D possibly being TRBD2 (5 bases). The CDR3 has 15 amino acids. The germline V gene encodes CDR1 SGDLS and CDR2 YYNGEE. V was cut by 4 bases and J by 1 base, with 12 bases left in between. DNA of the CDR3: TGTGCCAGCAGCCCGTGGCGCGGGTCCTACAATGAGCAGTTCTTC. It translates to CASSPWRGSYNEQFF. Looking up the rest from reference TRBV9 and TRBJ2-1 gives the full variable domain: DSGVTQTPKHLITATGQRVTLRCSPRSGDLSVYWYQQSLDQGLQFLIQYYNGEERAKGNILERFSAQQFPDLHSELNLSSLELGDSALYFCASSPWRGSYNEQFFGPGTRLTVL.